What follows is one T cell receptor beta chain and its context. The antigen this receptor binds is unknown. It has no much larger one-base neighbor in the sample; base qualities were not kept. The CDR3 holds 15 amino acids from the cysteine to the phenylalanine. CDR3 DNA only is kept here, 45 bases in frame from base 1. The germline V gene (reference sequence) specifies GTSNPN as CDR1 and SVGIG as CDR2. Germline trimming: 5 bases from V, 7 bases from J; junction bases outside gene matches: 10. Library preparation used the immunoSEQ multiplex PCR assay. A mixture of 60 forward primers for TCR Vbeta segments and 13 reverse primers for TCR Jbeta segments was used in the multiplex PCR. The CDR3 region of rearranged TCR beta genes was amplified from genomic DNA by a multiplex PCR assay. Amplified TCR beta libraries were sequenced as 87-base-pair reads on the Illumina HiSeq System. The paper's processing steps were these. A later analysis counted some 74 million unique TCR beta chains across the 666 repertoires, and around 9.9 million of these chains were shared by at least two donors. Raw reads were error-corrected and collapsed into unique sequences with a nearest-neighbor algorithm that merged closely related sequences to remove PCR and sequencing errors. To assign V, D and J gene segments, CDR3 sequences were aligned to IMGT reference sequences. For a sequence to be retained, a match of at least six nucleotides to both a V gene segment and a J gene segment was required. A rearrangement counted as productive if the CDR3 had no stop codons and remained in frame with V and J, and every other rearrangement counted as non-productive. Following IMGT convention, CDR3 was defined as the stretch from the second conserved V-encoded cysteine up to the conserved J-encoded phenylalanine. Sequences without an unambiguous match to a single V gene segment were excluded from the earlier analysis of 450 to 750 of the donors. In an earlier analysis of several hundred of the donors, V segments were called functional above 56.7% productive rearrangements and were called segregating when the between-donor standard deviation exceeded 5%. To diagnose cytomegalovirus status from the catalog of TCR beta chain sequences, a statistical classification framework was built. A later analysis assigned V and J genes by comparing TCR nucleotide sequences with IMGT/GENE-DB human TR gene sequences. In a later analysis, CDR3 sequences and most-parsimonious VDJ recombination scenarios were assigned using the TCRdist pipeline. A later analysis defined each TCR beta chain by its CDR3 amino acid sequence plus V-gene family, and excluded reads lacking a unique V-gene family. In a later analysis, 550 to 650 highly shared, low-generation-probability nucleotide sequences were removed to address suspected cross-contamination and a sequencing artifact. For each public chain, a later analysis derived a clonal expansion index from normalized ranks of inferred template counts within each repertoire. Generation probabilities in a later analysis came from a VDJ recombination model fitted to out-of-frame rearrangements, and those results were checked against IGoR. In a later analysis, TCR-TCR, TCR-HLA and TCR-CMV co-occurrence was scored with hypergeometric tests, and a repertoire-size bias correction was applied to TCR pairs. In a later analysis, false discovery rates were estimated by permuting HLA or CMV assignments 20 times. In a later analysis, co-occurring TCRs were grouped using DBSCAN, and TCRdist sequence similarity was added for clustering within HLA-allele-positive subsets. Co-occurrence clustering excluded repertoires with fewer than 30,000 or more than 120,000 public chains, plus five with anomalous nucleotide sharing. In TCRdb, the immuneACCESS table is reduced to in-frame sequences with V and J assigned. These tables do not hold every clone; where another copy was compared, an unresolved V gene accounts for under half, and the others remain unexplained. V, J and clone size are those of that table, while D and trimming were read from the DNA. The sample has roughly 140,000 clones on record, over 65% of them singletons. The ten largest clones add up to under 3% of the sample.

This entry is derived from a study of cytomegalovirus exposure and HLA in healthy donors (dated by TCRdb to 2016 to 2017). Background for the entire study: According to an earlier analysis of around 600 of the donors, 150 million to 200 million T cells yielded 117 million unique TCR beta sequences and around 300 Gb of sequence data. All discovery cohort repertoires had been generated on a single sequencing platform. The genetic ancestry cluster associated with self-reported Caucasian donors included 81% of the approximately 400 genotyped donors. The number of donors typed differed by locus, with 629-630 for A, B, C, DRB1 and DQB1, around 560 for DQA1, approximately 580 for DPA1, and some 470 for DPB1. Among about 400 genotyped donors of the cohort, an average of approximately 240,000 unique TCR beta nucleotide sequences was sequenced per donor, of which 15% to 20% were non-productive. A separate validation cohort of 90 to 150 different subjects was used in addition to the roughly 670-subject first cohort. To study patterns of TCR occurrence, a later analysis re-analyzed previously published TCR beta repertoires from 666 donors and added high-resolution HLA genotyping. A later genetic analysis took genome-wide SNP genotypes for about 65% of the 666 donors and used that subset as a discovery cohort. The study aimed to test whether cataloging public T cell receptors could reveal signatures of past pathogen exposure. An early release covering some 640 HLA-typed donors comprised roughly 300 gigabases of sequencing data and around 80 million unique TCR sequences. Donor age, sex, ethnicity and CMV serostatus were compiled together with the repertoire data. To decide whether each TCR beta V gene segment behaved as functional or pseudogenic, an earlier analysis of 587 of the donors relied on high-throughput TCR beta sequencing. To predict cytomegalovirus infection status, the study combined high-throughput TCR immunosequencing, statistical association of individual TCRs with disease status, and machine learning. The study used immunosequencing to profile the T cell repertoires of hundreds of subjects and linked those repertoires to cytomegalovirus serostatus. HLA typing included class I and class II loci at four-digit resolution. A few DR-DQ haplotypes were treated as single units for association and clustering because of strong linkage in the cohort. Rather than using new phenotypic data, the later analysis identified candidate immune exposures from TCR beta sequences and from how often those sequences occurred across donors.

The cohort consisted of hundreds of healthy bone marrow donors. At the time of sampling, all cohort members were nominally healthy, though unrecorded immune exposures were likely present. The donor tested CMV seropositive and was one of the 289 seropositive cohort members. Each donor provided a peripheral blood sample, and peripheral blood mononuclear cells were used for TCR beta sequencing. Genomic DNA was extracted from the blood cell samples with the Qiagen DNeasy Blood Extraction Kit. Overall study results and their limits: A cluster of highly shared sequence variants was judged likely to represent a technical artifact of the sequencing pipeline. Most TCR sequences were seen in very few donors, while some public TCRs were found in many individuals. Because HLA typing was missing for some donors at each locus, association tests included only the typed subset. Several of the top co-occurrence clusters appeared to be linked to parvovirus B19, influenza, CMV and Epstein-Barr virus, according to a later analysis. A later analysis found that TCR association rates varied across HLA loci, with DRB1 alleles showing the most associated TCRs and HLA-C alleles the fewest. According to a later genetic analysis, donors in an Asian-associated ancestry cluster had fewer N-insertions in productive TCRs than the approximately 700-donor mean. In vitro tests confirmed that a few of the cytomegalovirus-associated TCR beta chains recognize cytomegalovirus antigens. Linkage disequilibrium might explain the correlated functional status among segregating V segments, but an unknown experimental factor could not be excluded. The 87-base-pair reads could not distinguish some IMGT-functional V segments, including TRBV6-2 and TRBV6-3, so those segments were excluded. Because counts were too low, roughly 17 rarely observed V segments, including chromosome 9 orphons, were left out of the earlier analysis of a few hundred of the donors. According to a later analysis, most CMV-associated TCR beta chains appeared to be HLA-restricted, and the HLA associations seemed to be driven largely by CMV exposure. An earlier analysis of around 540 of the donors showed that most TCR beta V segments appeared in productive rearrangements either about 90% or about 30% of the time, which broadly matched IMGT annotations. In a later analysis, HLA-associated TCR beta chains were found to be more clonally expanded and to have lower generation probabilities than equally common non-associated chains. This cohort had only TCR beta chains sequenced, and the lack of alpha or paired-chain data limited which features could be detected. The presence/absence analyses assumed that sequencing depth was roughly uniform across donors, and that assumption may not be true. Immune exposure information for the cohort was limited to CMV serostatus. The classifier was reported to diagnose cytomegalovirus status with high specificity and sensitivity in both the original and validation cohorts. When HLA alleles, especially DR and DQ, strongly co-occurred, attributing TCR associations to individual alleles was difficult. The study gave a list of 150 to 200 TCR beta chains associated with cytomegalovirus. A further reported finding was that TCR beta sequences accurately predicted the HLA-A and HLA-B alleles for most subjects in the first cohort. It was suggested by the authors that the approach could potentially be generalized to other disease states and immunological phenotypes. A later genetic analysis associated a missense DCLRE1C variant with V-gene and J-gene trimming of TCR beta chains, and an independent cohort replicated the association. A later analysis associated approximately 17,000 TCR beta sequences with specific HLA alleles at a false discovery rate of 0.05.

The specimen sequenced was PBMCs. This receptor was identified in a man aged 35 to 55 in good health and CMV-seropositive. The chain uses TRBV30 and TRBJ2-1, with 11 bases aligning to TRBD2. Here the CDR3 is given as CAWGGSGRAINEQFF. The nucleotides read TGTGCCTGGGGCGGTAGCGGGAGGGCCATAAATGAGCAGTTCTTC. The full variable domain, completed from the reference TRBV30 and TRBJ2-1 proteins outside the CDR3, reads SQTIHQWPATLVQPVGSPLSLECTVEGTSNPNLYWYRQAAGRGLQLLFYSVGIGQISSEVPQNLSASRPQDRQFILSSKKLLLSDSGFYLCAWGGSGRAINEQFFGPGTRLTVL.